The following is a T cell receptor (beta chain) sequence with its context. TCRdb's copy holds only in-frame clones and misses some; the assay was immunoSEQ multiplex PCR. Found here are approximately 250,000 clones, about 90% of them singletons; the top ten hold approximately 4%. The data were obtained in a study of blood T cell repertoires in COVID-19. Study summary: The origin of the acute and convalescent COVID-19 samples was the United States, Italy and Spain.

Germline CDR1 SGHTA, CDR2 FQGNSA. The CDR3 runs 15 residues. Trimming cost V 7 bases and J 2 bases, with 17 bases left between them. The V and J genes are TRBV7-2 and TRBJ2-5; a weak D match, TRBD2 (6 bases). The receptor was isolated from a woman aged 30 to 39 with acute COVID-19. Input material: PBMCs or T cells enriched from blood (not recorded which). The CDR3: CASTFKRALQETQYF. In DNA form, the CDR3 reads TGTGCCAGCACCTTTAAGCGGGCTCTTCAAGAGACCCAGTACTTC. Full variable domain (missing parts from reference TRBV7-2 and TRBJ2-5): GAGVSQSPSNKVTEKGKDVELRCDPISGHTALYWYRQSLGQGLEFLIYFQGNSAPDKSGLPSDRFSAERTGGSVSTLTIQRTQQEDSAVYLCASTFKRALQETQYFGPGTRLLVL.